These T cell receptor beta chains were read from a single sample in a study of blood T cell repertoires in COVID-19. Clones were read by immunoSEQ multiplex PCR, and TCRdb kept only the in-frame ones, dropping some. The table shows 200,000 to 250,000 clones, with less than 90% occurring only once. The sample consisted of PBMCs or T cells enriched from blood (not recorded which). These receptors were obtained from a woman in her 50s in a cohort exposed to, infected with or recovered from COVID-19 (not recorded which). Each CDR3 is given with its conserved first and last residue. A D gene is named only where the DNA matches it firmly. Size tells how often a clone was seen (once, few, many) or the class of an expanded clone, and some rows leave it out.

V	J	D	size	CDR3	DNA
TRBV7-6	TRBJ2-7	-	-	CASSLGGGNKEQYF	TGTGCCAGCAGCTTAGGAGGGGGTAATAAGGAGCAGTACTTC
TRBV10-3	TRBJ1-4	-	-	CAISESTGHGGEKLFF	TGTGCCATCAGTGAGTCGACGGGCCATGGAGGAGAAAAACTGTTTTTT
TRBV5-6	TRBJ2-7	TRBD1	few	CASSLARTGVEEQYF	TGTGCCAGCAGCTTGGCCCGGACAGGGGTCGAAGAGCAGTACTTC
TRBV18	TRBJ1-2	-	once	CASSPPSTGLGYTF	TGTGCCAGCTCACCACCGTCCACAGGGCTCGGCTACACCTTC
TRBV28	TRBJ1-2	-	-	CASSLSIIYGYTF	TGTGCCAGCAGTTTATCTATAATTTATGGCTACACCTTC
TRBV7-2	TRBJ1-5	-	-	CASTGGSNQPQHF	TGTGCCAGCACCGGGGGAAGCAATCAGCCCCAGCATTTT
TRBV7-2	TRBJ1-3	TRBD1	-	CASSSRGTGISGNTIYF	TGTGCCAGCAGCTCCCGCGGGACAGGGATCTCTGGAAACACCATATATTTT
TRBV5-7	TRBJ1-5	-	-	CASSLAGVLENSNQPQHF	TGTGCCAGCAGCTTGGCCGGAGTCCTAGAAAATAGCAATCAGCCCCAGCATTTT
TRBV30	TRBJ2-7	-	once	CAWSTTSVAQQYF	TGTGCCTGGAGTACCACATCTGTGGCTCAGCAGTACTTC
TRBV6-5	TRBJ1-1	-	-	CASQQGAEAFF	TGTGCCAGCCAACAGGGAGCTGAAGCTTTCTTT
TRBV19	TRBJ1-2	-	-	CASSMSRGDYGYTF	TGTGCCAGTAGTATGTCCAGGGGCGACTATGGCTACACCTTC
TRBV28	TRBJ1-2	-	-	CASRSGPGDGYTF	TGTGCCAGCCGATCAGGGCCCGGAGATGGCTACACCTTC
TRBV19	TRBJ1-1	-	-	CASTHREGGEAFF	TGTGCCAGTACACACAGGGAAGGAGGTGAAGCTTTCTTT
TRBV19	TRBJ1-1	TRBD1	-	CASEGQAGSTEAFF	TGTGCCAGTGAGGGACAGGCGGGGAGCACTGAAGCTTTCTTT
TRBV7-2	TRBJ2-7	TRBD2	-	CASSLVAGYSYEQYF	TGTGCCAGCAGCTTAGTAGCGGGCTACTCCTACGAGCAGTACTTC
TRBV18	TRBJ2-3	TRBD1	-	CASSPGQSTDTQYF	TGTGCCAGCTCACCGGGACAGTCGACAGATACGCAGTATTTT
TRBV19	TRBJ2-1	-	-	CASSIFGQYPGEQFF	TGTGCCAGTAGTATATTCGGCCAATACCCGGGGGAGCAGTTCTTC
TRBV25-1	TRBJ1-1	-	-	CASSKLKNTEAFF	TGTGCCAGCAGCAAACTGAAGAACACTGAAGCTTTCTTT
TRBV5-1	TRBJ2-3	TRBD2	-	CASSLDPSGSTDTQYF	TGCGCCAGCAGCTTGGACCCTAGCGGTAGCACAGATACGCAGTATTTT
TRBV5-1	TRBJ2-5	-	once	CASKEAPRQETQYF	TGCGCCAGCAAGGAGGCCCCGCGGCAAGAGACCCAGTACTTC
TRBV9	TRBJ2-5	-	-	CASSVAGGALQETQYF	TGTGCCAGCAGCGTAGCGGGGGGCGCCCTCCAAGAGACCCAGTACTTC
TRBV18	TRBJ2-3	-	-	CASSQQRSYTQYF	TGTGCCAGCTCACAACAGAGATCGTATACGCAGTATTTT
TRBV3-1/TRBV3-2	TRBJ2-5	TRBD2	-	CASSQTSGGPQETQYF	TGTGCCAGCAGCCAGACTAGCGGGGGTCCCCAAGAGACCCAGTACTTC
TRBV7-9	TRBJ1-2	-	-	CASSYGLGMGANYGYTF	TGTGCCAGCAGCTATGGGCTGGGGATGGGAGCTAACTATGGCTACACCTTC
TRBV3-1/TRBV3-2	TRBJ1-3	-	few	CASSHGTLGRDSGNTIYF	TGTGCCAGCAGCCACGGCACCCTGGGGAGAGACTCTGGAAACACCATATATTTT
TRBV29-1	TRBJ2-1	-	-	CSVSWVYRGNNEQFF	TGCAGCGTCAGTTGGGTCTACCGGGGAAACAATGAGCAGTTCTTC
TRBV4-3	TRBJ1-3	-	-	CASSQDSTGSGNTIYF	TGCGCCAGCAGCCAAGATTCCACAGGCTCTGGAAACACCATATATTTT
TRBV11-1	TRBJ1-1	-	-	CASSLSGGLTEAFF	TGTGCCAGCAGCTTAAGCGGCGGGCTCACTGAAGCTTTCTTT
TRBV9	TRBJ2-7	-	-	CASSVDTGGTYEQYF	TGTGCCAGCAGCGTAGATACGGGGGGCACGTACGAGCAGTACTTC
TRBV9	TRBJ2-1	TRBD1	-	CASSPRQGSYNEQFF	TGTGCCAGCAGCCCTCGACAGGGCTCCTACAATGAGCAGTTCTTC
TRBV19	TRBJ2-7	TRBD1	once	CASSPGQGPAYEQYF	TGTGCCAGTAGTCCAGGACAGGGTCCTGCCTACGAGCAGTACTTC
TRBV4-2	TRBJ2-5	-	-	CASSLSEYQETQYF	TGTGCCAGCAGCCTTAGCGAGTACCAAGAGACCCAGTACTTC
TRBV7-2	TRBJ1-1	-	-	CASSSQVNTEAFF	TGTGCCAGCAGCTCCCAGGTGAACACTGAAGCTTTCTTT
TRBV18	TRBJ1-6	-	-	CASSLSSYNSPLHF	TGTGCCAGCTCACTTAGCTCCTATAATTCACCCCTCCACTTT
TRBV28	TRBJ2-7	TRBD2	-	CASSRTSGYEQYF	TGTGCCAGCAGCCGGACTAGTGGCTACGAGCAGTACTTC
TRBV23-1	TRBJ1-2	TRBD1	-	CASPGQGAGYTF	TGCGCCAGCCCGGGACAGGGGGCAGGCTACACCTTC
TRBV28	TRBJ1-6	-	-	CASSLRGIGSPLHF	TGTGCCAGCAGTTTAAGGGGGATTGGTTCACCCCTCCACTTT
TRBV21-1	TRBJ1-5	-	-	CASSSTGAEEYSNQPQHF	TGTGCCAGCAGTTCCACAGGGGCCGAAGAGTATAGCAATCAGCCCCAGCATTTT
TRBV6-1	TRBJ1-2	-	-	CASSEFGFVPYSNTGVYGYTF	TGTGCCAGCAGTGAATTTGGATTCGTGCCTTACTCGAACACGGGGGTATATGGCTACACCTTC
TRBV28	TRBJ1-5	-	-	CASTAGLQPQHF	TGTGCCAGCACCGCGGGGCTTCAGCCCCAGCATTTT
TRBV19	TRBJ2-7	-	-	CASSTQGLGSSYEQYF	TGTGCCAGTAGTACCCAGGGACTGGGAAGCTCCTACGAGCAGTACTTC
TRBV4-1	TRBJ2-5	-	-	CASSSVGQRQETQYF	TGCGCCAGCTCCTCGGTAGGACAGAGGCAAGAGACCCAGTACTTC
TRBV5-1	TRBJ1-5	-	-	CASSSGDVNQPQHF	TGCGCCAGCAGCAGCGGGGACGTTAATCAGCCCCAGCATTTT
TRBV10-3	TRBJ1-2	-	-	CAISDGRVYGYTF	TGTGCCATCAGTGACGGCAGGGTCTATGGCTACACCTTC
TRBV30	TRBJ1-1	TRBD1	once	CAWSPKLGQGNTEAFF	TGTGCCTGGAGTCCGAAGTTGGGACAGGGGAACACTGAAGCTTTCTTT
TRBV5-4	TRBJ1-4	TRBD1	-	CASSLGGGRSFEKLFF	TGTGCCAGCAGCTTGGGAGGGGGCAGGTCGTTTGAAAAACTGTTTTTT
TRBV2	TRBJ2-2	-	-	CASSEEYWSAKGRRTGELFF	TGTGCCAGCAGTGAAGAGTATTGGAGTGCGAAGGGGAGGAGAACCGGGGAGCTGTTTTTT
TRBV2	TRBJ1-2	-	-	CASSDLGLYGYTF	TGTGCCAGCAGTGACCTTGGACTCTATGGCTACACCTTC